The 10 T cell receptor beta chains below all came from one sample that was sequenced in a study of blood T cell repertoires in COVID-19. The method was immunoSEQ multiplex PCR; TCRdb's version includes in-frame clones alone and lacks a portion of them. Of about 83,000 clones in the sample, 86% were seen once. The sequencing input was peripheral blood. The receptors shown here come from a man between 45 and 60 years old with active COVID-19.

This clone appeared a single time. The chain couples TRBV15 to TRBJ2-1, with TRBD2 matching 13 bases. The length of the CDR3 is 17 residues. V shed 7 bases and J 1 base; nucleotides not matched to a gene: 7. From germline, CDR1 is LNHNV and CDR2 YYDKDF (reference sequence). CDR3 residues: CATIDSLAGGSYNEQFF. CDR3 DNA: TGTGCCACCATAGATTCACTAGCGGGAGGGTCCTACAATGAGCAGTTCTTC.

The chain has TRBV5-5 and TRBJ2-7; TRBD1 matches at 10 bases. CDR3 length equals 12 residues. V lost 7 bases to trimming and J lost 9 bases; unmatched junction nucleotides: 7. Per germline, CDR1 SGHKS and CDR2 YYEKEE (reference sequence). The CDR3 DNA reads as TGTGCCAGCTCAGGACAGGGGGTCGGGCAGTACTTC. This codes for CASSGQGVGQYF.

The rearrangement links TRBV10-3 to TRBJ2-5; D may be TRBD1 (6 bases). Germline values: CDR1 ENHRY, CDR2 SYGVKD. Trimming stripped 4 bases from V and 5 bases from J, with 8 bases between. This CDR3 is 12 amino acids long. The CDR3 region has the DNA TGTGCCATCAGTGCCACAGGGGAGACCCAGTACTTC. It codes for CAISATGETQYF.

This clone was seen just once. The chain is built from TRBV6-1 and TRBJ2-5, with 10 nucleotides matching TRBD2. The V segment lost 4 bases and the J segment 4 bases; nucleotides outside the gene matches: 15. In germline, CDR1 is MNHNS, CDR2 SASEGT. The CDR3 is made up of 18 amino acids. The chain's CDR3 is CASSGPITSGVLGETQYF. The CDR3 nucleotides are TGTGCCAGCAGTGGACCAATAACTAGCGGGGTCCTAGGAGAGACCCAGTACTTC.

This clone was detected only once. The CDR3 region has the DNA TGTGCCAGCAGCTTCAGGCAGGGAGGCGTCTACGAGCAGTACTTC. It specifies CASSFRQGGVYEQYF. The V call is TRBV5-4, the J call TRBJ2-7, with D possibly matching TRBD2 (6 bases). Germline CDR1 SGHNT, CDR2 YYREEE (reference sequence). The CDR3 sequence is 15 residues long. V gave up 2 bases and J gave up 3 bases, with 15 bases separating them.

J is TRBJ2-7 and V is TRBV5-1, with D maybe TRBD2 (5 bases). CDR3 length equals 14 residues. Germline-derived CDR1 and CDR2 are SGHRS and YFSETQ. V lost 2 bases and J lost 2, with 11 bases in between. The CDR3 DNA reads as TGCGCCAGCAGCTTTAGTGACGGGACCTACGAGCAGTACTTC. This codes for CASSFSDGTYEQYF.

The chain recombines TRBV5-1 with TRBJ2-7; 13 bases match TRBD2. Germline V CDR1 and CDR2: SGHRS, YFSETQ. The CDR3 totals 15 residues. With 4 bases clipped from V and 4 bases from J, the junction kept 5 bases outside the gene matches. CDR3 amino acids: CASSRRTSGSYEQYF. The DNA of the CDR3 is TGCGCCAGCAGCCGCAGGACTAGCGGGAGTTACGAGCAGTACTTC.

This chain uses TRBV15 with TRBJ1-2; D call uncertain. CDR1 is LNHNV, CDR2 YYDKDF, per germline (reference sequence). V lost 0 bases, J lost 6 bases, and 11 bases lay in between. The CDR3 totals 14 residues. The CDR3 is CATSRDTRRDGYTF. In DNA form, the CDR3 reads TGTGCCACCAGCAGAGATACCCGCCGAGATGGCTACACCTTC.

The chain has TRBV28 and TRBJ2-7, with TRBD1 matching 10 bases. The CDR3 loop spans 15 amino acids. J lost 0 bases, V lost 5 bases, and 4 bases had no gene match. CDR1 is MDHEN and CDR2 is SYDVKM in the germline V gene. The CDR3 here is CASSMGTGDSYEQYF. CDR3 coding DNA: TGTGCCAGCAGTATGGGGACAGGGGACTCCTACGAGCAGTACTTC. The complete variable domain, with remaining parts taken from reference TRBV28 and TRBJ2-7, reads DVKVTQSSRYLVKRTGEKVFLECVQDMDHENMFWYRQDPGLGLRLIYFSYDVKMKEKGDIPEGYSVSREKKERFSLILESASTNQTSMYLCASSMGTGDSYEQYFGPGTRLTVT.

The chain's CDR3 is CASSAETGYNSPLHF. As DNA, the CDR3 is TGTGCCAGCAGCGCCGAGACAGGGTATAATTCACCCCTCCACTTT. The rearrangement links TRBV9 to TRBJ1-6; 7 nucleotides line up with TRBD1. The ends lost 3 bases at V and 4 bases at J; junction bases unmatched: 4. Germline V CDR1 and CDR2: SGDLS, YYNGEE. The CDR3 runs 15 residues.